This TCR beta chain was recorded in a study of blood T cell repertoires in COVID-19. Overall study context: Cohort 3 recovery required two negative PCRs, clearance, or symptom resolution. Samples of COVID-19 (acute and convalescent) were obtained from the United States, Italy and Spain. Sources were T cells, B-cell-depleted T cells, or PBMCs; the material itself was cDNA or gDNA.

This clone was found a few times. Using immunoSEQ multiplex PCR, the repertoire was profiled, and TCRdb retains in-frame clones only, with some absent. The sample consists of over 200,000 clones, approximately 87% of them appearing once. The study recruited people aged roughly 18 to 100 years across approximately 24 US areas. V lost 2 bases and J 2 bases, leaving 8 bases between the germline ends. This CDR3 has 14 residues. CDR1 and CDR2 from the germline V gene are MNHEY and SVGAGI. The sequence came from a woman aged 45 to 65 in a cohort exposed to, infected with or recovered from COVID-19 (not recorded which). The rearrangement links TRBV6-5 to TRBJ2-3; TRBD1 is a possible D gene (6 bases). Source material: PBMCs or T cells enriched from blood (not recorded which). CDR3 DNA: TGTGCCAGCAGTTACAACAGGGCCACAGATACGCAGTATTTT. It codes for CASSYNRATDTQYF.